The clone carrying this TCR beta chain was observed a few times. The CDR3 extends over 13 amino acids. The germline gives CDR1 LGHDT, CDR2 YNNKEL (reference sequence). V was clipped by 0 bases and J by 12 bases, with 9 bases between them. Original analysis: Nucleated cell number was recorded as an estimate derived from reference gene primer amplification. Data came from immunoSEQ multiplex PCR; TCRdb stores just in-frame clones and leaves some out. V, J and clone size were drawn from that table, and D and trimming were deduced from the DNA. The table records over 65,000 clones, 80% to 90% of them present only once. This sample was taken from a study of blood T cell repertoires in COVID-19. For the study at large: The cDNA or gDNA used as material had been derived from T cells, B-cell-depleted T cells, or PBMCs.

Seattle's cohort entered during active infection and was followed longitudinally. The clonotype was recovered from a man older than 75 with COVID-19, enrolled during active disease. Sequenced material: peripheral blood. This chain joins TRBV3-1 (or the pseudogene TRBV3-2) and TRBJ1-6, with D unclear. CDR3 bases: TGTGCCAGCAGCCAAGACGCGCAAATACCCCTCCACTTT. Residues: CASSQDAQIPLHF.